This T cell receptor beta chain was retrieved from a study of CD8+ T cells in alopecia areata. Whole-study findings and limits: Scalp clonality, together with expanded CD8+ clones among the top 100, fell significantly with tofacitinib.

Treatment indicated: oral pan-JAK inhibitor, 5-10 mg twice daily. The ends were cut back, 0 bases at V and 2 bases at J, with 8 bases in the middle. The length of the CDR3 is 15 residues. CDR1 is LGHNA and CDR2 is YNFKEQ in the germline V gene. Turning to this clone: Its antigen is undetermined.

TCR sequencing used cDNA made by reverse transcription of extracted RNA. Assay: immunoSEQ multiplex PCR; the TCRdb copy retains only in-frame clones and omits some. The data contain 93,000 or so clones, 70% to 90% of them seen just once; the ten biggest clones take up 11%. This material consisted of CD8+ T cells sorted from blood, taken at approximately week 30, from a patient treated with tofacitinib. This clonotype was obtained from a human donor with alopecia areata. This chain uses TRBV4-2 with TRBJ2-1, with D possibly being TRBD1 (5 bases). CDR3 nucleotide sequence: TGTGCCAGCAGCCAAGATGGGGCAGCCTACAATGAGCAGTTCTTC. This translates into CASSQDGAAYNEQFF.